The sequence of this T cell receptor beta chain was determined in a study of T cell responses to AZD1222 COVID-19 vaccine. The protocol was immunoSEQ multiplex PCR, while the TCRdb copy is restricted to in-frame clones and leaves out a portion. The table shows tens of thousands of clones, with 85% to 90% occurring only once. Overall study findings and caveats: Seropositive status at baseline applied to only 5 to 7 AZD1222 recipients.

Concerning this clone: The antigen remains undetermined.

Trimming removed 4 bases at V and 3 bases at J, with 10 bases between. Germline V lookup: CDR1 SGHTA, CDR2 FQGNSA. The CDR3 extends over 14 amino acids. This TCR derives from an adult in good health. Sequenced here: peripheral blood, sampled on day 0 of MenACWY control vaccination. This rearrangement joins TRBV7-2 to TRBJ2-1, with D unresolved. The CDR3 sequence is CASSSTTDYNEQFF. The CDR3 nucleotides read TGTGCCAGCAGCTCGACAACGGACTACAATGAGCAGTTCTTC.